The clone carrying this T cell receptor beta chain was recorded at least ten times. Its antigen is undetermined. V was cut by 5 bases and J by 5 bases, with 18 bases left in between. CDR3 length: 15 residues. Germline assignment: CDR1 MDHEN and CDR2 SYDVKM. With iRepertoire HTBI primers and Arm-PCR of CDR3 regions, TCR beta libraries were built. Per the study methods: The samples included around 62 TRBV and approximately 15 TRBJ segments. TCRdb re-called the multiplex PCR reads with MiXCR, one entry per CDR3 protein. The V and J calls and clone size are TCRdb's, not the authors'. The table includes fewer than 450,000 distinct CDR3 sequences, roughly 20% detected once. Time point meaning: persistent/refractory GD, antithyroid drugs over 5 years with positive TRAb. The authors made the TCR library using RNA they extracted from PBMCs. The patients included were those that came from an endocrinology department in Xi'an, China. EDTA tubes were used for drawing 8.5 to 9 milliliters of peripheral blood.

This entry is derived from a study of regulatory T cells in long-lasting Graves disease. Study outcomes and limitations: Among the persistent patients, fewer than 3,500 public clonotypes were shared, more than the roughly 970 shared among new patients.

The sample was peripheral blood mononuclear cells (PBMCs), taken when the disease was refractory, from a patient treated with antithyroid drugs. The sequence was obtained from a female donor with Graves disease. The gene calls are TRBV28 and TRBJ1-2, with a possible D match to TRBD1 (5 bases). CDR3 DNA: TGTGCCAGCAGTCAAACCCCCGGGACGGTATATGGCTACACCTTC. Its translation: CASSQTPGTVYGYTF.